The 19 T cell receptor beta chains reported below all come from one sample, sequenced in a study of control samples from healthy donors and cancer patients. The protocol was immunoSEQ multiplex PCR, while the TCRdb copy is restricted to in-frame clones and leaves out a portion. The top ten clones hold 14% of a sample with about 130,000 clones, over 90% of them seen once. What was sequenced was PBMCs. The receptors originated from a man in his 60s with colorectal cancer.

The chain is built from TRBV27 and TRBJ2-4, with D perhaps TRBD1 (5 bases). This CDR3 comprises 14 residues. Deletions cut 5 bases from V and 8 bases from J, with 16 bases between. Germline V gene lookup returns CDR1 MNHEY and CDR2 SMNVEV (reference sequence). The CDR3 is CASSPRAFRDIQYF. For the CDR3, the DNA is TGTGCCAGCAGTCCCAGGGCCTTCCGGGACATTCAGTACTTC.

Here the CDR3 reads CASSHGVGLLSGETQYF. The DNA for the CDR3 is TGTGCCAGCAGCCATGGAGTCGGGCTTCTATCGGGAGAGACCCAGTACTTC. The rearrangement uses TRBV7-8 and TRBJ2-5; D gene ambiguous. V was cut by 5 bases and J by 4 bases, with 23 bases left in between. Germline CDR1 and CDR2: SGHVS and FQNEAQ. This CDR3 region has 17 residues.

The chain joins TRBV18 to TRBJ2-6; TRBD2 is a possible D gene (6 bases). The CDR3 runs to 16 residues. Trimming shortened V by 1 base and J by 2 bases, and 9 bases separated the two germline ends. CDR1 and CDR2 from the germline V gene are KGHSH and LQKENI. Here the CDR3 DNA reads TGTGCCAGCTCACCACGGGAGGCAGCTGGGGCCAACGTCCTGACTTTC. Protein: CASSPREAAGANVLTF.

This sequence joins TRBV5-4 and TRBJ2-5; D unresolved. V was cut by 6 bases and J by 2 bases, with 14 bases left in between. In germline, CDR1 is SGHNT, CDR2 YYREEE (reference sequence). This CDR3 is built from 14 residues. The DNA for the CDR3 is TGTGCCAGCACCCGCCCGGCAGAACAAGAGACCCAGTACTTC. It translates to CASTRPAEQETQYF.

V is TRBV19 and J is TRBJ2-7, with 10 bases identical to TRBD2. CDR1 is LNHDA, CDR2 SQIVND, per germline (reference sequence). This CDR3 contains 16 residues. The V and J ends lost 3 bases and 3 bases, in that order; junction bases with no gene match: 8. The CDR3: CASSMDSSGGYYEQYF. The CDR3 DNA follows: TGTGCCAGTAGTATGGATTCTAGCGGGGGTTACTACGAGCAGTACTTC.

V is TRBV19 and J is TRBJ2-1; no clear D gene. The CDR3 has 15 amino acids. Germline V lookup: CDR1 LNHDA, CDR2 SQIVND (reference sequence). Trimming removed 7 bases from V and 5 bases from J, with 18 bases in between. This CDR3 is CASTDMGLPNNEQFF. In DNA form, the CDR3 reads TGTGCCAGTACTGACATGGGCCTACCTAACAATGAGCAGTTCTTC.

The V and J genes are TRBV12-3 or TRBV12-4 and TRBJ2-4; no clear D. There are 12 residues in the CDR3. V was shortened by 5 bases and J by 6 bases, with 8 bases between the two germline ends. The CDR3 DNA follows: TGTGCCAGCAGTCCGACTTTAAACATTCAGTACTTC. It is translated as CASSPTLNIQYF.

This chain connects TRBV3-1 (or the pseudogene TRBV3-2) to TRBJ1-2; possibly TRBD1 for D (5 bases). The CDR3 is 15 amino acids. CDR1 is LGHDT, CDR2 YNNKEL, per germline (reference sequence). The V and J ends lost 1 base and 8 bases respectively, with 17 bases between them. CDR3 loop: CASSQGMGQRRGYTF. The DNA for the CDR3 is TGTGCCAGCAGCCAAGGGATGGGGCAAAGGCGGGGCTACACCTTC.

The rearrangement joins TRBV19 to TRBJ1-2; 7 bases align to TRBD1. The CDR3 has 15 residues. Germline CDR1 and CDR2: LNHDA and SQIVND (reference sequence). Trimming cost V 5 bases and J 8 bases; bases outside gene matches: 14. In nucleotides, the CDR3 is TGTGCCAGTAGTCCCGGAACAGGGGCGTCGGGAGGCTACACCTTC. Amino acids: CASSPGTGASGGYTF. Full variable domain (outside the CDR3, taken from reference TRBV19 and TRBJ1-2): DGGITQSPKYLFRKEGQNVTLSCEQNLNHDAMYWYRQDPGQGLRLIYYSQIVNDFQKGDIAEGYSVSREKKESFPLTVTSAQKNPTAFYLCASSPGTGASGGYTFGSGTRLTVV.

J is TRBJ1-2 and V is TRBV7-8; D remains ambiguous. The CDR3 has 13 residues. CDR1 SGHVS and CDR2 FQNEAQ come from the germline V gene. V was clipped by 1 base and J by 4 bases, with 7 bases between them. The CDR3 region is CASSLGLSYGYTF. In nucleotides, the CDR3 is TGTGCCAGCAGCTTAGGACTGTCCTATGGCTACACCTTC.

V usage is TRBV6-5 and J usage is TRBJ1-1; 10 nucleotides match TRBD1. The J segment lost 1 base and the V segment lost 6 bases, leaving 5 bases of the junction unmatched. This CDR3 is 15 amino acids long. Germline V gives CDR1 MNHEY, CDR2 SVGAGI. The CDR3 DNA reads TGTGCCAGCAGGACCCGGACAGGGGGGAACACTGAAGCTTTCTTT. Translated: CASRTRTGGNTEAFF.

The V and J genes are TRBV5-4 and TRBJ2-5, with 8 positions matching TRBD2. This CDR3 is 14 amino acids long. J gave up 1 base and V 4 bases, and 3 bases lay outside the gene matches. CDR1 SGHNT and CDR2 YYREEE come from the germline V gene (reference sequence). The CDR3 DNA sequence: TGTGCCAGCAGCCATGGGACTAGCCAAGAGACCCAGTACTTC. Translated, it gives CASSHGTSQETQYF.

The chain uses TRBV5-5 and TRBJ1-1; the match to TRBD1 covers 8 bases. CDR1 is SGHKS and CDR2 is YYEKEE in the germline V gene (reference sequence). This CDR3 is built from 13 residues. V lost 1 base and J lost 5; bases outside the gene matches: 1. The CDR3 region is CASSLQGATEAFF. The CDR3 region has the DNA TGTGCCAGCAGCTTGCAGGGGGCGACTGAAGCTTTCTTT.

The V gene is TRBV18, the J gene TRBJ2-7, with 8 nucleotides matching TRBD1. Germline V gives CDR1 KGHSH, CDR2 LQKENI. CDR3 length: 15 amino acids. Trimming at V came to 4 bases and at J to 3 bases, leaving 8 bases not matched to a gene. The CDR3 bases are TGTGCCAGCTCACAGACAGGGGTTAAGCTCTACGAGCAGTACTTC. Translating gives CASSQTGVKLYEQYF.

The genes are TRBV2 and TRBJ1-6, with 9 bases matching TRBD1. The V gene's germline CDR1 is SNHLY and CDR2 FYNNEI. Trimming took 6 bases from V and 10 from J; bases not matched to a gene: 7. The CDR3 is 14 residues long. The CDR3 loop reads CASSSGQGGSPLHF. In DNA, the CDR3 is TGTGCCAGCAGCTCGGGACAGGGTGGGTCACCCCTCCACTTT.

The J gene is TRBJ1-2, the V gene TRBV5-1, with 11 bases identical to TRBD1. Trimming cost V 5 bases and J 8 bases; bases outside gene matches: 11. The CDR3 is 15 amino acids. CDR1 SGHRS and CDR2 YFSETQ come from the germline V gene. The CDR3 nucleotides are TGCGCCAGCAGTTATTCCGGGACAGGGGGTGAAGGCTACACCTTC. It codes for CASSYSGTGGEGYTF.

The chain has TRBV6-5 and TRBJ2-7, with D perhaps TRBD1 (6 bases). The CDR3 length is 16 residues. Trimming removed 4 bases at V and 0 bases at J, with 16 bases between. The V gene's germline CDR1 is MNHEY and CDR2 SVGAGI. This CDR3 is CASSLGKPGHSYEQYF. CDR3 in DNA: TGTGCCAGCAGTTTAGGAAAACCGGGACACTCCTACGAGCAGTACTTC.

This chain links TRBV24-1 with TRBJ2-3; 12 bases map to TRBD2. The CDR3 extends over 16 amino acids. Germline values: CDR1 KGHDR, CDR2 SFDVKD. With 2 bases clipped from V and 5 bases from J, the junction kept 4 bases outside the gene matches. This CDR3 reads CATSDSSGGAIDTQYF. The DNA of the CDR3 is TGTGCCACCAGTGATTCTAGCGGGGGGGCAATAGATACGCAGTATTTT.

CDR3 sequence reads: CASSTWDRVYTEAFF. CDR3 DNA: TGTGCCAGCAGCACGTGGGACAGGGTTTACACTGAAGCTTTCTTT. This chain connects TRBV9 to TRBJ1-1; 9 positions agree with TRBD1. J lost 3 bases, V lost 4 bases, and 7 bases had no gene match. The CDR3 has 15 amino acids. Germline V gene data show CDR1 as SGDLS and CDR2 as YYNGEE.